This T cell receptor beta chain emerged from a study of T-cell memory formation after mild COVID-19. From the 5' RACE reads, TCRdb called clonotypes with MiXCR, one entry per CDR3 protein. The sample contains about 200,000 distinct CDR3 sequences, 15% to 20% of which appear only once. Only a few counts were recorded for this clonotype. As yet, its antigen is unknown. Study conclusions and caveats: Researchers found some responding clones in pre-infection memory, a sign that cross-reactive memory joined. Those CD4+ clones that contracted were mainly in CM and EM (CD8+ ones in EMRA).

This clonotype was sampled from an adult woman who had mild COVID-19 (a few samples of this study predate the infection). Cell type and time point are not known. Sequencing was done on a sample of PBMCs or a T cell subset sorted from them (not recorded which).

CDR3 loop: CASSSDRVNYGYTF. The CDR3 coding sequence is TGTGCCAGCAGCTCTGACAGGGTCAACTATGGCTACACCTTC. The chain combines TRBV7-2 with TRBJ1-2; 7 nucleotides align to TRBD1. Losses at the gene ends were 4 bases for V and 2 bases for J; bases not matched to a gene: 4. CDR1 SGHTA and CDR2 FQGNSA come from the germline V gene. This CDR3 is built from 14 residues.